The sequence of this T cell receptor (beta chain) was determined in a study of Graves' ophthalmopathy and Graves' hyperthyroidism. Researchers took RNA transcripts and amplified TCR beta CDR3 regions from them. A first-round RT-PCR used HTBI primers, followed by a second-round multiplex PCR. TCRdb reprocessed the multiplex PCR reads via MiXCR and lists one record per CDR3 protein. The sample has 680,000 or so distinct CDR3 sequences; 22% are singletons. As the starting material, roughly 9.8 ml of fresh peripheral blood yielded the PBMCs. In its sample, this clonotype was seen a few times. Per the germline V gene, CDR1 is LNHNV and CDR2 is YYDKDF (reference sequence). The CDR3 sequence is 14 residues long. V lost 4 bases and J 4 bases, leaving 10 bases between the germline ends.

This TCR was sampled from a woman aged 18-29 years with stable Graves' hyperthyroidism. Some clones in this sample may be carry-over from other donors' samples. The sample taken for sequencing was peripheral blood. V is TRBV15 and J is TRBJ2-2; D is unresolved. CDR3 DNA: TGTGCCACCAGCAAACCTCCCGCCACCGGGGAGCTGTTTTTT. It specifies CATSKPPATGELFF.